This T cell receptor (beta chain) was identified in a study of memory CD4+ T cells and cytomegalovirus serostatus. Sequencing used immunoSEQ multiplex PCR; TCRdb keeps in-frame clones, though not all of them. The sample carries 70,000 to 90,000 clones, approximately 78% recorded once. The sort gate was single viable CD3+CD4+CD8-CD45RO+ cells for memory CD4+ T cells. Serostatus was set by detecting CMV pp150, pp28, p38, p52 IgG. There are a few counts of this clone. The ends were cut back, 3 bases at V and 4 bases at J, with 12 bases in the middle. This CDR3 comprises 13 residues. CDR1 and CDR2 (germline): SQVTM, ANQGSEA.

The chain has TRBV29-1 and TRBJ1-2; maybe TRBD1 (5 bases). The origin of this receptor is an adult in good health and CMV-seropositive. Sequencing was carried out using memory CD4+ T cells from blood. The DNA for the CDR3 is TGCAGCGTTGAGGGGGGTGTTGGCTATGGCTACACCTTC. Protein product: CSVEGGVGYGYTF. Complete variable domain (other parts from reference TRBV29-1 and TRBJ1-2): SAVISQKPSRDICQRGTSLTIQCQVDSQVTMMFWYRQQPGQSLTLIATANQGSEATYESGFVIDKFPISRPNLTFSTLTVSNMSPEDSSIYLCSVEGGVGYGYTFGSGTRLTVV.